Only a few counts were recorded for the clone carrying this T cell receptor beta chain. The target antigen is unknown. The same CDR3 also results from other DNA sequences found in this sample. This record comes from a study of cytomegalovirus exposure and HLA in healthy donors. Study observations and caveats: TCR beta sequences numbering 15,000 to 20,000 were associated with HLA alleles at 0.05 false discovery rate in a later analysis. Published work reported that the classifier diagnosed cytomegalovirus status with high specificity and sensitivity. A later examination showed that TCR association rates differed by HLA locus, with DRB1 most and HLA-C fewest. When the data were analyzed later, several of the most significant clusters appeared to be linked to common viral pathogens.

Both 60 Vbeta primers and 13 Jbeta primers went into the PCR. Assay used: immunoSEQ multiplex PCR; TCRdb lists only in-frame clones, some missing. The sample records around 100,000 clones, approximately 80% being singletons. With 0 bases clipped from V and 5 bases from J, the junction kept 12 bases outside the gene matches. The germline V gene encodes CDR1 LGHNA and CDR2 YSLEER. This CDR3 is 18 amino acids long. The sequence was collected from a female donor in good health and CMV-seropositive. Sequencing input: PBMCs. The V gene is TRBV4-3, the J gene TRBJ2-1; 8 nucleotides align to TRBD2. CDR3 protein: CASSQDLAGGLFDNEQFF. The CDR3 nucleotides read TGCGCCAGCAGCCAAGATCTAGCGGGTGGGCTGTTTGACAATGAGCAGTTCTTC.